This section outlines one T cell receptor beta chain sequence together with its context. Antigen unknown. This specimen includes other DNA sequences encoding the same CDR3. PCR amplification relied on 60 Vbeta primers (plus 13 Jbeta primers). Measured with immunoSEQ multiplex PCR; TCRdb has only the in-frame clones, and not every one. Here the sample spans approximately 110,000 clones, nearly 75% being singletons. These data originate in a study of cytomegalovirus exposure and HLA in healthy donors. Overall study results and limits: In vitro data verified a few CMV-associated chains as specific for CMV antigens. Most subjects had HLA-A and HLA-B alleles reportedly predicted accurately by TCR beta sequences.

The source material was PBMCs. This receptor was obtained from a man aged 25-45 years in good health and CMV-seropositive.

The CDR3 nucleotides read TGTGCCAGCAGTTTATCTGCAACAGGGGGTACTGAAGCTTTCTTT. Protein: CASSLSATGGTEAFF. This rearrangement joins TRBV27 to TRBJ1-1, with 8 bases matching TRBD1. The CDR3 has 15 residues. Losses at the gene ends were 0 bases for V and 5 bases for J; bases not matched to a gene: 5. Germline CDR1 reads MNHEY; CDR2 reads SMNVEV (reference sequence).